This T cell receptor beta chain appears in the sequencing data of a study of T cell changes during pregnancy in multiple sclerosis (dated by TCRdb to the late 2010s). With regard to the full study: In women with multiple sclerosis, the researchers looked at how the T cell repertoire shifted as pregnancy progressed.

In the germline V gene (reference sequence), CDR1 corresponds to MNHEY and CDR2 to SMNVEV. CDR3 length: 15 amino acids, cysteine to phenylalanine. Only CDR3 DNA is held: 45 bases, read in frame from base 1. V is pruned by 5 bases and J by 2 bases, leaving 7 bases of the junction without a gene match. The library was generated by the immunoSEQ multiplex PCR assay. Here the immuneACCESS table is served through TCRdb, limited to in-frame sequences with V and J called. Missing clones are a known gap in these copies; in checked studies unresolved V genes cover under half, and the rest lacks a known reason. This sample comprises under 60,000 clones, 92% of them detected only once. The leading ten clones occupy 0.64% of the sample. In regard to this clone: Its antigen target is currently unknown. Per-base quality was not reported, and no clone a single base away is much larger than it.

The sequences come from CD4+ T cells from peripheral blood mononuclear cells, collected after pregnancy. The rearranged chain carries TRBV27 and TRBJ1-2; a stretch of 8 junction bases matches TRBD1. This receptor was taken from a female donor with multiple sclerosis, enrolled in a pregnancy study. For the CDR3, the sequence is CASSTHRGANYGYTF. In nucleotide form, the sequence is TGTGCCAGCAGTACCCACAGGGGGGCGAACTATGGCTACACCTTC.